The 24 T cell receptor beta chains presented below share a single source sample, sequenced in a study of T cell responses to AZD1222 COVID-19 vaccine. This table comes from immunoSEQ multiplex PCR, and its TCRdb copy is limited to in-frame clones, with some not included. Of approximately 100,000 clones detected, around nine tenths appear once; the ten largest clones hold roughly an eighth. Sequenced material: peripheral blood, taken on day 0 of AZD1222 vaccination. The source of these receptors is an adult in good health.

This clone was seen a few times. The chain uses TRBV4-1 and TRBJ2-5, with D perhaps matching TRBD1 (5 bases). V was shortened by 1 base and J by 5 bases, with 14 bases between the two germline ends. CDR1 is MGHRA and CDR2 is YSYEKL in the germline V gene. The CDR3 spans 15 residues. CDR3 sequence (DNA): TGCGCCAGCAGCCAAGGGTGGACAACGTTGGAGACCCAGTACTTC. This encodes CASSQGWTTLETQYF.

The V and J genes are TRBV4-3 and TRBJ2-4; a possible D gene is TRBD2 (6 bases). The V and J ends lost 1 base and 3 bases respectively, with 10 bases between them. The CDR3 contains 15 residues. The germline V gene encodes CDR1 LGHNA and CDR2 YSLEER. This CDR3 is CASSQVGGGKNIQYF. The CDR3 coding sequence is TGCGCCAGCAGCCAAGTCGGGGGAGGCAAAAACATTCAGTACTTC.

The chain carries TRBV27 and TRBJ1-6; D unclear. The CDR3 is 15 residues long. V dropped 1 base and J dropped 7 bases, with 11 bases sitting between them. CDR1 MNHEY and CDR2 SMNVEV come from the germline V gene (reference sequence). DNA for the CDR3: TGTGCCAGCAGTTTATGGCAGGTGGGGAATTCACCCCTCCACTTT. Its protein is CASSLWQVGNSPLHF.

The gene calls are TRBV19 and TRBJ1-1, with 7 bases fitting TRBD1. The germline CDR1 and CDR2 sequences are LNHDA and SQIVND (reference sequence). The CDR3 extends over 16 amino acids. Trimming took 5 bases from V and 2 from J; bases not matched to a gene: 11. The CDR3 reads CASSSNPRGANTEAFF. The CDR3, as DNA: TGTGCCAGTAGTTCAAACCCCAGGGGGGCAAACACTGAAGCTTTCTTT.

The J gene is TRBJ2-2, the V gene TRBV4-3; TRBD2 agrees at 10 bases. Germline CDR1 and CDR2: LGHNA and YSLEER. J was trimmed by 3 bases and V by 3 bases; bases with no gene match: 10. The CDR3 covers 18 residues. CDR3 in amino acids: CASSHPQGLAVDTGELFF. The CDR3 coding sequence is TGCGCCAGCAGCCATCCTCAAGGACTAGCGGTCGACACCGGGGAGCTGTTTTTT.

The J gene is TRBJ2-1, the V gene TRBV19; D may be TRBD2 (6 bases). Per germline, CDR1 LNHDA and CDR2 SQIVND (reference sequence). V lost 5 bases and J lost 0, with 17 bases in between. CDR3 size: 17 residues. CDR3 coding DNA: TGTGCCAGTAGTTCCCGGGGTAGCGGTTACTCCTACAATGAGCAGTTCTTC. This sequence encodes CASSSRGSGYSYNEQFF.

This clone was counted a few times. V and J are TRBV7-9 and TRBJ1-1; TRBD1 aligns across 8 bases. The V gene's germline CDR1 is SEHNR and CDR2 FQNEAQ (reference sequence). This CDR3 is built from 15 residues. The J segment lost 7 bases and the V segment lost 5 bases, leaving 12 bases of the junction unmatched. The CDR3 nucleotides read TGTGCCAGCAGCCCCCAAAGCCCAGGGGGCGGTGAAGCTTTCTTT. Its translation is CASSPQSPGGGEAFF.

The chain carries TRBV30 and TRBJ2-7; TRBD1 aligns across 7 bases. The CDR3 runs to 14 residues. V lost 2 bases to trimming and J lost 4 bases; unmatched junction nucleotides: 8. Germline CDR1 and CDR2: GTSNPN and SVGIG (reference sequence). CDR3 DNA sequence: TGTGCCTGGAGTTCGACAGGGAGAACGTACGAGCAGTACTTC. This encodes CAWSSTGRTYEQYF.

This rearrangement joins TRBV30 to TRBJ1-3; no firm D call. Trimming cost V 5 bases and J 0 bases, with 11 bases left between them. Germline V gene sequence: CDR1 GTSNPN, CDR2 SVGIG (reference sequence). CDR3 length equals 14 residues. The CDR3 nucleotides are TGTGCCTGGGCTAGATTATTCTCTGGAAACACCATATATTTT. Protein: CAWARLFSGNTIYF.

The chain combines TRBV30 with TRBJ1-2; tentative D call: TRBD1 (5 bases). CDR3 length: 13 amino acids. The germline V gene has CDR1 GTSNPN and CDR2 SVGIG (reference sequence). Between the trimmed V and J ends, which lost 0 bases and 2 bases, there was a span of 7 bases. The CDR3 DNA reads TGTGCCTGGAGTGTGGGGCGGAACTATGGCTACACCTTC. It yields the protein CAWSVGRNYGYTF.

This sequence joins TRBV19 and TRBJ1-5, with 8 positions matching TRBD1. Germline CDR1 is LNHDA and CDR2 is SQIVND (reference sequence). This CDR3 spans 16 amino acids. V lost 2 bases to trimming and J lost 4 bases; unmatched junction nucleotides: 7. The CDR3 region is CASSISRGRGNQPQHF. The DNA of the CDR3 is TGTGCCAGTAGTATATCCAGGGGGCGTGGGAATCAGCCCCAGCATTTT.

This clone appeared a single time. The chain links TRBV7-2 to TRBJ2-7; a weak D match, TRBD2 (5 bases). Per the germline V gene, CDR1 is SGHTA and CDR2 is FQGNSA. Trimming removed 0 bases at V and 6 bases at J, with 15 bases between. The CDR3 runs to 15 residues. The chain's CDR3 is CASSLAPGKGSEQYF. CDR3 in DNA: TGTGCCAGCAGCTTAGCCCCCGGGAAAGGCTCCGAGCAGTACTTC.

The V gene is TRBV5-4, the J gene TRBJ2-1; TRBD1 is a possible D gene (6 bases). V lost 1 base and J 4 bases, leaving 15 bases between the germline ends. Germline CDR1 reads SGHNT; CDR2 reads YYREEE (reference sequence). This CDR3 spans 16 amino acids. The chain's CDR3 is CASSLSAGVGYNEQFF. For the CDR3, the DNA is TGTGCCAGCAGCTTGTCGGCAGGGGTGGGGTACAATGAGCAGTTCTTC. Using reference TRBV5-4 and TRBJ2-1 for the parts outside the CDR3, the full variable domain is ETGVTQSPTHLIKTRGQQVTLRCSSQSGHNTVSWYQQALGQGPQFIFQYYREEENGRGNFPPRFSGLQFPNYSSELNVNALELDDSALYLCASSLSAGVGYNEQFFGPGTRLTVL.

This clone has only one observation. J is TRBJ2-1 and V is TRBV2; 9 bases agree with TRBD2. The CDR3 spans 14 residues. The V and J ends lost 7 bases and 5 bases, in that order; junction bases with no gene match: 6. CDR1 and CDR2 from the germline V gene are SNHLY and FYNNEI. The CDR3 sequence is CASKGAGGNNEQFF. The CDR3 coding sequence is TGTGCCAGCAAGGGAGCGGGAGGTAACAATGAGCAGTTCTTC.

V is TRBV29-1 and J is TRBJ1-1; TRBD1 is a possible D gene (6 bases). The CDR3 extends over 12 amino acids. Trimming shortened V by 6 bases and J by 6 bases, and 14 bases separated the two germline ends. Germline V CDR1 and CDR2: SQVTM, ANQGSEA. The CDR3 sequence: CSVRGGAAEAFF. CDR3 coding DNA: TGCAGCGTACGAGGGGGAGCGGCTGAAGCTTTCTTT.

The V call is TRBV5-4, the J call TRBJ2-3, with D perhaps matching TRBD2 (6 bases). The CDR3 consists of 14 residues. Germline V lookup: CDR1 SGHNT, CDR2 YYREEE (reference sequence). V gave up 0 bases and J gave up 2 bases, with 7 bases separating them. CDR3 sequence reads: CASSLGTTTDTQYF. The CDR3 DNA is TGTGCCAGCAGCTTGGGGACTACCACAGATACGCAGTATTTT.

The chain links TRBV19 to TRBJ1-4; tentative D call: TRBD1 (6 bases). V lost 6 bases and J 6 bases, leaving 14 bases between the germline ends. Germline CDR1 LNHDA, CDR2 SQIVND (reference sequence). The CDR3 sequence is 14 residues long. The CDR3, as DNA: TGTGCCAGTAGACGACAGGTGTCGGATGAAAAACTGTTTTTT. Translation: CASRRQVSDEKLFF. Full variable domain (outside the CDR3, taken from reference TRBV19 and TRBJ1-4): DGGITQSPKYLFRKEGQNVTLSCEQNLNHDAMYWYRQDPGQGLRLIYYSQIVNDFQKGDIAEGYSVSREKKESFPLTVTSAQKNPTAFYLCASRRQVSDEKLFFGSGTQLSVL.

The chain is built from TRBV19 and TRBJ1-1; the match to TRBD1 covers 7 bases. The junction had 5 bases not matched to a gene; V was cut back by 4 bases and J by 6 bases. The CDR3 loop spans 13 amino acids. The germline V gene encodes CDR1 LNHDA and CDR2 SQIVND (reference sequence). The CDR3 DNA reads TGTGCCAGTAGTAATCTAGGGACAGCTGAAGCTTTCTTT. It specifies CASSNLGTAEAFF.

The genes are TRBV11-3 and TRBJ2-1; D unresolved. V was shortened by 2 bases and J by 8 bases, with 7 bases between the two germline ends. The CDR3 extends over 12 amino acids. Germline V gives CDR1 SGHNT, CDR2 YENEEA. CDR3 nucleotide sequence: TGTGCCAGCAGCTTACGCCCCGATGAGCAGTTCTTC. It codes for CASSLRPDEQFF. The full variable domain, completed using reference TRBV11-3 and TRBJ2-1, is EAGVVQSPRYKIIEKKQPVAFWCNPISGHNTLYWYLQNLGQGPELLIRYENEEAVDDSQLPKDRFSAERLKGVDSTLKIQPAELGDSAVYLCASSLRPDEQFFGPGTRLTVL.

The CDR3 is CASSLTGLGEDTQYF. In nucleotides, the CDR3 is TGTGCCAGCAGCTTGACAGGGCTGGGGGAAGATACGCAGTATTTT. This rearrangement joins TRBV7-3 to TRBJ2-3, with 7 bases that match TRBD1. CDR3 length: 15 amino acids. V lost 3 bases and J lost 5; bases outside the gene matches: 8. Germline V lookup: CDR1 SGHTA, CDR2 FQGTGA.

The rearrangement joins TRBV11-2 to TRBJ2-7, with D perhaps being TRBD1 or TRBD2 (5 bases each). Germline loops: CDR1 SGHAT, CDR2 FQNNGV. This CDR3 is 15 amino acids long. V was trimmed by 5 bases and J by 3 bases, leaving 17 bases between them. This CDR3 is CASSRSPGRSYEQYF. For the CDR3, the DNA is TGTGCCAGCAGCCGCTCCCCGGGGCGCAGCTACGAGCAGTACTTC.

This chain joins TRBV7-9 and TRBJ1-1; 8 bases agree with TRBD1. The V segment lost 3 bases and the J segment 11 bases; nucleotides outside the gene matches: 11. CDR3 length: 14 amino acids. Germline values: CDR1 SEHNR, CDR2 FQNEAQ (reference sequence). CDR3 DNA sequence: TGTGCCAGCAGCTTTCCAGGGGGCGGCCGTCAGGCTTTCTTT. It codes for CASSFPGGGRQAFF.

This clone was picked up one time. V usage is TRBV5-6 and J usage is TRBJ1-6; no firm D call. CDR3 size: 15 residues. With 1 base removed from V and 3 bases from J, the gap between germline ends came to 8 bases. From germline, CDR1 is SGHDT and CDR2 YYEEEE. Written as DNA, the CDR3 is TGTGCCAGCAGCTTGAACCAGCTCTATAATTCACCCCTCCACTTT. Protein product: CASSLNQLYNSPLHF.

This rearrangement joins TRBV5-6 to TRBJ1-4; D might be TRBD1 (5 bases). The germline gives CDR1 SGHDT, CDR2 YYEEEE. The CDR3 spans 17 residues. V shed 2 bases and J shed 0 bases, with 14 bases lying between them. The CDR3 sequence: CASSLRGVGATNEKLFF. CDR3 nucleotides: TGTGCCAGCAGCTTAAGAGGGGTCGGGGCAACTAATGAAAAACTGTTTTTT.